The present TCR beta chain was sequenced within a study of OX40 agonist ivuxolimab in advanced cancers. Study information: Prior anti-PD-1, anti-PD-L1 or anti-CTLA-4 therapy was allowed; 40% had some. Notes on the study in general: There was clonal expansion of CD4+ and CD8+ blood T cells by week 6 at 0.1 to 3.0 mg/kg.

This CDR3 region has 13 residues. The V end was cut by 4 bases, the J end by 4 bases, with 11 bases between. CDR1 and CDR2 (germline): KGHSH, LQKENI. Repertoires were generated with immunoSEQ multiplex PCR, while TCRdb's copy carries only in-frame clones and drops some. The sample yields tens of thousands of clones, approximately 89% seen once. Anyone with autoimmune disease history or systemic immunosuppression was excluded. On this clone: The antigen is undetermined.

This receptor was taken from an adult with an advanced solid tumor such as melanoma, head and neck, liver or kidney cancer. The chain recombines TRBV18 with TRBJ2-7; D is uncertain. Sequencing used CD4+ or CD8+ T cells sorted from blood, obtained in a trial of the OX40 agonist ivuxolimab. The CDR3 sequence is CASSLQTLYEQYF. The CDR3 DNA reads TGTGCCAGCTCACTTCAGACTTTATACGAGCAGTACTTC.